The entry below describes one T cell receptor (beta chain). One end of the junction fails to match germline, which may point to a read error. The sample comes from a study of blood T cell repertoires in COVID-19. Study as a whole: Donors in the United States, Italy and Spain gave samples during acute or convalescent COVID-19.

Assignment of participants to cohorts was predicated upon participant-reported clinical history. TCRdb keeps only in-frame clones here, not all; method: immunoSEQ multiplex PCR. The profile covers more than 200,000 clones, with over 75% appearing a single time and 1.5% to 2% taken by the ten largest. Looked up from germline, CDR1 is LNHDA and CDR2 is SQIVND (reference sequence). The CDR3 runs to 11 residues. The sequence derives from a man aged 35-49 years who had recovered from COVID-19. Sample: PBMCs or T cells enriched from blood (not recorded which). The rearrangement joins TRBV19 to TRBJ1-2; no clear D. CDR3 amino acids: CASSTKYGYTF. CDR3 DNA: TGTGCCAGTAGTACTAAGTATGGCTACACCTTC.